The next 17 T cell receptor beta chains were all read from a single sample in a study of blood T cell repertoires in COVID-19. The table came from immunoSEQ multiplex PCR; TCRdb's copy has only in-frame clones and leaves some out. This table holds about half a million clones, 80% to 90% found once. The source material was peripheral blood. Receptors originate from a human donor in a cohort sampled during active COVID-19.

A single count supports this clone. The chain carries TRBV6-5 and TRBJ2-7; 13 nucleotides match TRBD2. V shed 5 bases and J 2 bases; nucleotides not matched to a gene: 0. CDR3 length: 14 amino acids. The V gene's germline CDR1 is MNHEY and CDR2 SVGAGI. CDR3 in amino acids: CASSTSGRAYEQYF. The CDR3 DNA follows: TGTGCCAGCAGTACTAGCGGGAGGGCCTACGAGCAGTACTTC.

This clone was recorded only once. The V gene is TRBV6-5, the J gene TRBJ1-4; 7 positions agree with TRBD1. CDR3 length: 15 residues. CDR1 MNHEY and CDR2 SVGAGI come from the germline V gene. Trimming took 6 bases from V and 0 from J; bases not matched to a gene: 4. CDR3 sequence (DNA): TGTGCCAGCAGACCTGGACAGGCAACTAATGAAAAACTGTTTTTT. Its translation is CASRPGQATNEKLFF.

The chain joins TRBV10-3 to TRBJ2-7; 10 nucleotides match TRBD2. Per the germline V gene, CDR1 is ENHRY and CDR2 is SYGVKD. This CDR3 has 14 amino acids. With V trimmed by 5 bases and J by 7 bases, 8 bases remained unmatched. The DNA for the CDR3 is TGTGCCATCAGTCCTAGCGGGAGTGGGGAAGAGCAGTACTTC. It codes for CAISPSGSGEEQYF.

The V call is TRBV5-8, the J call TRBJ2-1, with TRBD2 as a possible D gene (6 bases). Per germline, CDR1 SGHTS and CDR2 YDEGEE. This CDR3 comprises 16 residues. Trimming removed 2 bases from V and 9 bases from J, with 21 bases in between. CDR3 region: CASSFKSRSGGGEQFF. The DNA for the CDR3 is TGTGCCAGCAGCTTTAAATCCCGTAGCGGTGGTGGTGAGCAGTTCTTC. The variable domain in full, completed from reference TRBV5-8 and TRBJ2-1, reads EAGVTQSPTHLIKTRGQQATLRCSPISGHTSVYWYQQALGLGLQFLLWYDEGEERNRGNFPPRFSGRQFPNYSSELNVNALELEDSALYLCASSFKSRSGGGEQFFGPGTRLTVL.

This clone was recorded a few times. The chain has TRBV24-1 and TRBJ2-1; 12 nucleotides agree with TRBD2. The J segment lost 8 bases and the V segment lost 2 bases, leaving 12 bases of the junction unmatched. The CDR3 has 18 amino acids. In germline, CDR1 is KGHDR, CDR2 SFDVKD. The CDR3 DNA sequence: TGTGCCACCAGTGATTCGCGGCGAACTAGCGGGAGGCTATATGAGCAGTTCTTC. Amino acid sequence: CATSDSRRTSGRLYEQFF.

The chain couples TRBV27 to TRBJ2-7, with 7 bases that match TRBD1. Looked up from germline, CDR1 is MNHEY and CDR2 is SMNVEV (reference sequence). J was trimmed by 6 bases and V by 5 bases; bases with no gene match: 16. The CDR3 sequence is 16 residues long. Here the CDR3 reads CASSPKNRGPSGEQYF. Here the CDR3 DNA reads TGTGCCAGCAGTCCAAAAAACAGGGGTCCCTCAGGCGAGCAGTACTTC.

The chain employs TRBV19 and TRBJ2-7, with D tentatively TRBD1 (6 bases). Germline CDR1 LNHDA, CDR2 SQIVND (reference sequence). The CDR3 is 13 residues long. V was cut by 6 bases and J by 3 bases, with 12 bases left in between. CDR3 nucleotide sequence: TGTGCCAGTAGGAACAGGGCGGACTACGAGCAGTACTTC. It yields the protein CASRNRADYEQYF.

The gene calls are TRBV6-2 or TRBV6-3 and TRBJ2-1; 7 nucleotides align to TRBD2. J was trimmed by 4 bases and V by 2 bases; bases with no gene match: 5. The CDR3 has 15 amino acids. Per germline, CDR1 MNHEY and CDR2 SVGEGT. The chain's CDR3 is CASSYGGSLYNEQFF. Written as DNA, the CDR3 is TGTGCCAGCAGTTACGGCGGGAGCTTATACAATGAGCAGTTCTTC.

This clone showed up just a few times. The chain carries TRBV7-2 and TRBJ2-1; 7 positions agree with TRBD1. The CDR3 length is 14 residues. The junction had 6 bases not matched to a gene; V was cut back by 2 bases and J by 8 bases. Germline V gene data show CDR1 as SGHTA and CDR2 as FQGNSA. The CDR3 DNA sequence: TGTGCCAGCAGCTTACTAGGGGGCCCCGATGAGCAGTTCTTC. The encoded protein is CASSLLGGPDEQFF. The complete variable domain, with remaining parts taken from reference TRBV7-2 and TRBJ2-1, reads GAGVSQSPSNKVTEKGKDVELRCDPISGHTALYWYRQSLGQGLEFLIYFQGNSAPDKSGLPSDRFSAERTGGSVSTLTIQRTQQEDSAVYLCASSLLGGPDEQFFGPGTRLTVL.

This clone turned up a few times. This chain joins TRBV30 and TRBJ2-1; 7 bases match TRBD1. Unmatched junction bases numbered 6, after V lost 0 bases and J lost 4 bases. This CDR3 has 15 amino acids. The germline V gene encodes CDR1 GTSNPN and CDR2 SVGIG (reference sequence). CDR3 DNA: TGTGCCTGGAGTGTTTCCCGGACAGGATACAATGAGCAGTTCTTC. This codes for CAWSVSRTGYNEQFF.

The chain combines TRBV7-2 with TRBJ2-7, with TRBD2 matching over 14 bases. J gave up 4 bases and V 5 bases, and 4 bases lay outside the gene matches. This CDR3 is 15 amino acids long. The germline gives CDR1 SGHTA, CDR2 FQGNSA. DNA for the CDR3: TGTGCCAGCAGCCCGGGACTAGCGGGGGCATACGAGCAGTACTTC. Translated, it gives CASSPGLAGAYEQYF.

The V call is TRBV7-3, the J call TRBJ2-1; D gene unclear. CDR1 SGHTA and CDR2 FQGTGA come from the germline V gene. Trimming pared 0 bases from V and 3 bases from J, leaving 9 bases between. The CDR3 covers 15 residues. The CDR3 here is CASSLTASLYNEQFF. CDR3 coding DNA: TGTGCCAGCAGCTTAACAGCTAGTCTCTACAATGAGCAGTTCTTC.

The chain carries TRBV21-1 and TRBJ2-7; the table gives TRBD2 as D, unverified against the DNA. TRBV21-1 is listed as a pseudogene. The length of the CDR3 is 16 residues. DNA of the CDR3: TGTGCCAGCAGCAAAGGAAGCGGGAGGAGCTCCTACGAGCAGTACTTC. Its protein product is CASSKGSGRSSYEQYF.

This sequence joins TRBV23-1 and TRBJ1-2, with TRBD1 matching 7 bases. TRBV23-1 counts as an open reading frame of uncertain function. V lost 4 bases, J lost 3 bases, and 2 bases stayed unmatched. The CDR3 is 13 residues long. CDR3 loop: CASSRGQDYGYTF. CDR3 nucleotides: TGCGCCAGCAGTCGAGGACAGGACTATGGCTACACCTTC.

Turning to this clone: Other DNA sequences in the sample encode the same CDR3. This chain connects TRBV5-1 to TRBJ1-5, with TRBD1 matching over 9 bases. The CDR3 covers 15 residues. The V gene end was trimmed by 2 bases and the J gene end by 4 bases; junction bases not matched to a gene: 4. From germline, CDR1 is SGHRS and CDR2 YFSETQ. The CDR3: CASSLTTGGNQPQHF. In DNA, the CDR3 is TGCGCCAGCAGCTTAACGACAGGGGGAAATCAGCCCCAGCATTTT.

The J gene is TRBJ2-5, the V gene TRBV2; D ambiguous. Trimming took off 7 bases at V and 5 bases at J, with 14 bases between the two ends. This CDR3 is built from 13 residues. Germline V CDR1 and CDR2: SNHLY, FYNNEI. The CDR3 DNA follows: TGTGCCAGCACGTCCCAGAGGCACGAGACCCAGTACTTC. Protein: CASTSQRHETQYF.

The chain links TRBV30 to TRBJ2-3, with D possibly TRBD2 on 5 matching bases. V lost 0 bases and J 3 bases, leaving 10 bases between the germline ends. The length of the CDR3 is 14 residues. CDR1 is GTSNPN and CDR2 is SVGIG in the germline V gene (reference sequence). The CDR3 DNA follows: TGTGCCTGGAGTGTAGGCGGGTTGACAGATACGCAGTATTTT. The encoded protein is CAWSVGGLTDTQYF.